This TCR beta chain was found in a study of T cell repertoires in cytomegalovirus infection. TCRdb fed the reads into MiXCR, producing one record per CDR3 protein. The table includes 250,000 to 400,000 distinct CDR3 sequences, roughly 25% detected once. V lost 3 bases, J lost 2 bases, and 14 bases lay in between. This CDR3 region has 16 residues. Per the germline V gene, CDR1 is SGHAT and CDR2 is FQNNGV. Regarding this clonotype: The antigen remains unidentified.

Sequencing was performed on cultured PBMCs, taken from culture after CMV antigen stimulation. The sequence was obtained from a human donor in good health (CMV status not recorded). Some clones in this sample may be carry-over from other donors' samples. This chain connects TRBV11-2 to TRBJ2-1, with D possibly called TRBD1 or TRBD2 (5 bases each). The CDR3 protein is CASSFNPGPTYNEQFF. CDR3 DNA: TGTGCCAGCAGCTTCAATCCGGGACCCACCTACAATGAGCAGTTCTTC.